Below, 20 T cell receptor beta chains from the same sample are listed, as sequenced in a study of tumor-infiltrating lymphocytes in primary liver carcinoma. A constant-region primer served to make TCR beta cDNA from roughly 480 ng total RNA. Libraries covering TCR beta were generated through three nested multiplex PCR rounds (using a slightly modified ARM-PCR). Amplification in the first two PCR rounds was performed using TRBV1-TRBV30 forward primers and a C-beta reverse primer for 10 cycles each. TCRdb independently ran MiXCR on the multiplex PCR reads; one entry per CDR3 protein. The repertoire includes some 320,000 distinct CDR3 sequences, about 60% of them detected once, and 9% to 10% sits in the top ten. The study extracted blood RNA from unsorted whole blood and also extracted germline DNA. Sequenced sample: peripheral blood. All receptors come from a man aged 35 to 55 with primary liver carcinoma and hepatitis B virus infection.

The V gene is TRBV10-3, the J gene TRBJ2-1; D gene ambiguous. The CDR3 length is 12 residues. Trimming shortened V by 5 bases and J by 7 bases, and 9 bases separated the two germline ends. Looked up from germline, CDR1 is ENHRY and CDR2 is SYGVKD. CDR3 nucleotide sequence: TGTGCCATCAGTCCACTGGGGAATGAGCAGTTCTTC. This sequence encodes CAISPLGNEQFF.

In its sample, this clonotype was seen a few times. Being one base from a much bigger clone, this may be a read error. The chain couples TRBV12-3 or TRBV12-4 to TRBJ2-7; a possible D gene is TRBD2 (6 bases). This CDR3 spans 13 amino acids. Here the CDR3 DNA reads TGTGCCAGCAGGAGCGGGCCGGGAACCGAGCGGTACTTC. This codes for CASRSGPGTERYF.

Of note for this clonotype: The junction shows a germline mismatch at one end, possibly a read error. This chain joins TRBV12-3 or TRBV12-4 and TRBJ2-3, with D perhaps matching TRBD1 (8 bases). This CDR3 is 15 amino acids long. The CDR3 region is CTSRGQREGADTQYF. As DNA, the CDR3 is TGTACCAGCAGGGGGCAGCGGGAAGGCGCGGATACGCAGTATTTT.

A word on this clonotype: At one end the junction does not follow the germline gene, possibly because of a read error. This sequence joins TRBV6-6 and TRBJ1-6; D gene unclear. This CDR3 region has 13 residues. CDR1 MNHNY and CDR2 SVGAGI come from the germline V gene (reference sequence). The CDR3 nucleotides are TGTGCCAACAGTACGACATGGGTTTCGCCCCTCCACTTT. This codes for CANSTTWVSPLHF.

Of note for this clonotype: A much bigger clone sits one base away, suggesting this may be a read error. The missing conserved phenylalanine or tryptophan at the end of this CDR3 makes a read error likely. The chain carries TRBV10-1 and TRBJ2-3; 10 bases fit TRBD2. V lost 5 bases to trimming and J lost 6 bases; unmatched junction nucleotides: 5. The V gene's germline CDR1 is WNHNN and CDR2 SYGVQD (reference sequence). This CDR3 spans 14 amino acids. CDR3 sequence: CASSSGRASDTQYC. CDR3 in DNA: TGCGCCAGCAGTAGCGGGAGGGCCTCGGATACGCAGTATTGT.

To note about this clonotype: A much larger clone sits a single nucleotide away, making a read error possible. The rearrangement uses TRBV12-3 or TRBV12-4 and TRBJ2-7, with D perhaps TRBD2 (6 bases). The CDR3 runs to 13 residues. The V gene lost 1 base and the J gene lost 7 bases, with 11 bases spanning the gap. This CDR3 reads CASSLGGVGEQYF. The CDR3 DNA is TGTGCCAGCAGTTTAGGGGGGGTCGGGGAGCAGTACTTC.

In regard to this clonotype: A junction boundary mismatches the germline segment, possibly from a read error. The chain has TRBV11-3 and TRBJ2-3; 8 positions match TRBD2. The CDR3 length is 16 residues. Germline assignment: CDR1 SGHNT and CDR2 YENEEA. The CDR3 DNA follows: TGTGCCAGCAGCCTCACTAGCGGCTCTATCACAGATACGCAATATTTT. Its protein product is CASSLTSGSITDTQYF.

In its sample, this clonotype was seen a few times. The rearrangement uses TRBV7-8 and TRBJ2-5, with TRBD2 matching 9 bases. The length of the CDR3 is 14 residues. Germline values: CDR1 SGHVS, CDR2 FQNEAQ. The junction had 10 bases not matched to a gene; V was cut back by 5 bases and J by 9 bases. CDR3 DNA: TGTGCCAGCAGCCCCGTGGGAGTAGCGGGAGCCCAGTACTTC. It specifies CASSPVGVAGAQYF.

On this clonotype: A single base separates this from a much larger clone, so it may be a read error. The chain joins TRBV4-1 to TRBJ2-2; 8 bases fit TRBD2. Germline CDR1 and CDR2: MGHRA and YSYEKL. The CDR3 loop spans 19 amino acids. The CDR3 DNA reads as TGCGTCAGCAGCCAAGATCGTGGTAGCGGGATGGGTCGCGGCGGGGAGCTGTTTTTT. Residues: CVSSQDRGSGMGRGGELFF.

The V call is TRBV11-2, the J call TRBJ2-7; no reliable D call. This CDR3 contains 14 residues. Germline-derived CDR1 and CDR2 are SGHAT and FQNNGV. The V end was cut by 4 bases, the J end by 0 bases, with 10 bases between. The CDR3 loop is CASSYRETSYEQYF. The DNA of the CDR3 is TGTGCCAGCAGCTATCGAGAAACCTCCTACGAGCAGTACTTC.

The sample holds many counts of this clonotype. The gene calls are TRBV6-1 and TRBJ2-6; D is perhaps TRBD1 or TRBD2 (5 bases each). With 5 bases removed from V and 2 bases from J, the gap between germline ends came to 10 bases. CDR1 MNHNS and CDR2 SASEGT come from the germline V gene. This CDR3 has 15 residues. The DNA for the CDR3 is TGTGCCAGCAGTCCCCGAGGGGCTGGGGCCAACGTCCTGACTTTC. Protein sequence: CASSPRGAGANVLTF.

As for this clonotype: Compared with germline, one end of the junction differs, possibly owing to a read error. The CDR3 loop is CANSLIGEETQYF. The CDR3 bases are TGCGCCAACAGCTTGATAGGGGAAGAGACCCAGTACTTC. The chain joins TRBV5-1 to TRBJ2-5; D may be TRBD1 (5 bases). This CDR3 is built from 13 residues. Germline CDR1 and CDR2: SGHRS and YFSETQ. Full variable domain (rest looked up from reference TRBV5-1 and TRBJ2-5): KAGVTQTPRYLIKTRGQQVTLSCSPISGHRSVSWYQQTPGQGLQFLFEYFSETQRNKGNFPGRFSGRQFSNSRSEMNVSTLELGDSALYLCANSLIGEETQYFGPGTRLLVL.

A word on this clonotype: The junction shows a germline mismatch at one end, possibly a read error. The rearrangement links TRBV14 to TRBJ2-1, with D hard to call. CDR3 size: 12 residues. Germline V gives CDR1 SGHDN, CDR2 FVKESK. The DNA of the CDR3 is TGTGCCAGCAGCCTGCCAAGCAATGAGCAGTTATTC. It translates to CASSLPSNEQLF.

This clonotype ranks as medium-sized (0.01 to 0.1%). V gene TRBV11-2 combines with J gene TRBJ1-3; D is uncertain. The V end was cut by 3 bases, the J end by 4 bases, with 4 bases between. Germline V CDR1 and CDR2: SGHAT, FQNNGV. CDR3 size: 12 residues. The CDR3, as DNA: TGTGCCAGCAGCTTGGGGGGAAACACCATATATTTT. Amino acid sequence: CASSLGGNTIYF.

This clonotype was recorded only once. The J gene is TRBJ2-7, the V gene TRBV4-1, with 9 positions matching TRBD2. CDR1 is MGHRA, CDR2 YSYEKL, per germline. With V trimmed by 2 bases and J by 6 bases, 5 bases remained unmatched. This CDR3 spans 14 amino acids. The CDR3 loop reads CASSQKSSGGEQYF. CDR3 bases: TGCGCCAGCAGCCAAAAGAGTAGCGGGGGCGAGCAGTACTTC.

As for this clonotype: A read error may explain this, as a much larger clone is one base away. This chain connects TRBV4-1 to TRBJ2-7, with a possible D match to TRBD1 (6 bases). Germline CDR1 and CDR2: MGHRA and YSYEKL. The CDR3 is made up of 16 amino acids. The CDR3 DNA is TGCGCCAGCAGCCAAGGGGACAAGTCGCCTTGGCGCGAGCAGCACTTC. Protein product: CASSQGDKSPWREQHF.

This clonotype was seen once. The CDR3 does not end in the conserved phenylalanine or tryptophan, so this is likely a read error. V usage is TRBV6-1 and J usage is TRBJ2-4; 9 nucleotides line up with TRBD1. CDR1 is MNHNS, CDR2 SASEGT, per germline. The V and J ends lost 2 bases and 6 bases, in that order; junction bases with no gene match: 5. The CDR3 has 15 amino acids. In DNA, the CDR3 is TGTGCCAGCAGTGAACGTGGACAGGGGATAAACATTCAGTACCTC. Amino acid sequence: CASSERGQGINIQYL.

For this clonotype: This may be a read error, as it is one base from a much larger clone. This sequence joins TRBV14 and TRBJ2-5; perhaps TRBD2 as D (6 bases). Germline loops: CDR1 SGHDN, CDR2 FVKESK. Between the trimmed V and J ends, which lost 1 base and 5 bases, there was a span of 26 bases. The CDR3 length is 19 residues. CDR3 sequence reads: CASSQGSRRGAYFGETQYF. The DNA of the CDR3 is TGTGCCAGCAGCCAAGGTTCTAGGAGGGGCGCTTACTTCGGGGAGACCCAGTACTTC.

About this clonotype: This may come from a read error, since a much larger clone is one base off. CDR3 amino acids: CASSQEGLASYNEQFF. The CDR3 DNA sequence: TGTGCCAGCAGCCAAGAAGGACTAGCGTCCTACAATGAGCAGTTCTTC. The rearrangement joins TRBV4-2 to TRBJ2-1, with 9 bases aligning to TRBD2. Germline V CDR1 and CDR2: LGHNA, YNFKEQ. The CDR3 has 16 amino acids. V gave up 0 bases and J gave up 1 base; unmatched junction bases: 1.

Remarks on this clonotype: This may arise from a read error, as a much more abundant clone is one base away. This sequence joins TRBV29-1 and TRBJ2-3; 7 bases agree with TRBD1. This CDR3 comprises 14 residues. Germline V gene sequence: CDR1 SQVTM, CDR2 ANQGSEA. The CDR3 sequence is CSVEEWDSTDMQYF. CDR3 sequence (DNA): TGCAGCGTTGAAGAGTGGGACAGCACAGATATGCAGTATTTT.